This paragraph covers one TCR beta chain sequence. This sample was included in a study of control samples from healthy donors and cancer patients. Generated by immunoSEQ multiplex PCR, the TCRdb table keeps only in-frame clones and is missing some. The sample contains 150,000 to 200,000 clones, approximately 94% of which appear only once. Germline V CDR1 and CDR2: LNHDA, SQIVND (reference sequence). This CDR3 is built from 18 residues. The V and J ends lost 2 bases and 0 bases, in that order; junction bases with no gene match: 8. This rearrangement joins TRBV19 to TRBJ1-5; 9 positions agree with TRBD1. Sequenced: PBMCs. This sequence originates from a man in his sixties with colorectal cancer. CDR3 coding DNA: TGTGCCAGTAGTATACTCGGACAGGGGCTATTTAGCAATCAGCCCCAGCATTTT. Amino acids: CASSILGQGLFSNQPQHF.